This TCR beta chain is drawn from a study of tumor-infiltrating lymphocytes in localized non-small cell lung cancer. Study summary: Some samples were collected after neoadjuvant chemotherapy; smokers, never-smokers and several histologies were included. Each patient gave resected tumor and non-adjacent uninvolved lung tissue. Study results and limitations: Different pieces of the same tissue were used for each assay. Higher tumor T cell infiltration than in uninvolved lung was supported by TCRbeta sequencing.

This clone appeared a few times. What it binds is not known. Assay: immunoSEQ multiplex PCR; the TCRdb copy retains only in-frame clones and omits some. The sample yields over 10,000 clones, 76% seen once. Germline lookup yields CDR1 LGHNA and CDR2 YSLEER. The CDR3 contains 13 residues. V lost 1 base and J lost 4, with 5 bases in between. Sequenced sample: uninvolved lung tissue not adjacent to the tumor. The sequence was obtained from a human donor with non-small cell lung cancer. This chain links TRBV4-3 with TRBJ1-5; the D gene is possibly TRBD1 (5 bases). In nucleotides, the CDR3 is TGCGCCAGCAGCCAAGGGGGGAATCAGCCCCAGCATTTT. Amino acids: CASSQGGNQPQHF.